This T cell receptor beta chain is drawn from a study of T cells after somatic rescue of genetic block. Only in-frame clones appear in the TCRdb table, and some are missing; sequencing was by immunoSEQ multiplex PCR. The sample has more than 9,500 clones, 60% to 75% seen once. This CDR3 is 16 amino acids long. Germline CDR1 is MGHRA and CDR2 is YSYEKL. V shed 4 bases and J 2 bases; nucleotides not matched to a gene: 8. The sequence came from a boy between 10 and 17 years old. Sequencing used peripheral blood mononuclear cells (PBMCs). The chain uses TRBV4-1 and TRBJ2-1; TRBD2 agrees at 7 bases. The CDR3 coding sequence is TGCGCCAGCAGCCCATCCGGACTAGTCACCTACAATGAGCAGTTCTTC. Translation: CASSPSGLVTYNEQFF.